These T cell receptor beta chains were read from a single sample in a study of regulatory T cells. Assay used: immunoSEQ multiplex PCR; TCRdb lists only in-frame clones, some missing. The sample has around 16,000 clones; 80% to 90% are singletons. Material for sequencing was conventional CD4+ T cells sorted from blood. The receptor source for this set is a person aged 30-39 years with CD3G deficiency. CDR3s include the opening cysteine and the closing phenylalanine or tryptophan.

v_gene,j_gene,len,CDR3aa
TRBV6-1,TRBJ2-1,16,CASSAGTSGRGNEQFF
TRBV5-1,TRBJ2-3,13,CASSFYAKDTQYF
TRBV5-1,TRBJ2-1,14,CASSFSPGRSEQFF
TRBV5-1,TRBJ2-7,14,CASSPTGGTSEQYF
TRBV6-1,TRBJ2-7,15,CASSVGGTGSYEQYF
TRBV10-3,TRBJ1-2,15,CAISRQTGGPWSYTF
TRBV28,TRBJ2-5,11,CASSLGETQYF
TRBV10-3,TRBJ2-7,12,CAISESPDRVYF
TRBV6-5,TRBJ2-1,11,CATRLGNEQFF
TRBV28,TRBJ1-5,12,CASSMGSQPQHF
TRBV9,TRBJ2-7,15,CASSKDGVGTYEQYF
TRBV7-2,TRBJ2-2,14,CASSLIAGPGELFF
TRBV27,TRBJ2-7,13,CASSSRRQSEQYF
TRBV28,TRBJ1-2,15,CASSLSSGIGRGYTF
TRBV2,TRBJ1-1,16,CASSGDSTTMNTEAFF
TRBV5-1,TRBJ2-1,15,CASSLGHSSYNEQFF
TRBV28,TRBJ1-5,17,CASSSRLAGATDQPQHF
TRBV28,TRBJ2-4,16,CASSSPGTVAKNIQYF
TRBV6-5,TRBJ1-2,14,CASRPSGFRNGYTF
TRBV6-1,TRBJ1-2,14,CASSEAGGNYGYTF
TRBV28,TRBJ2-1,15,CASSYPGGNKNEQFF
TRBV6-1,TRBJ2-3,16,CASSVFSGDRGDTQYF
TRBV6-5,TRBJ1-2,15,CASSYSPDAYYGYTF
TRBV6-6,TRBJ1-6,15,CASKRIQGAGSPLHF
TRBV28,TRBJ2-1,19,CASSLVGAGTDLLYNEQFF
TRBV5-1,TRBJ2-7,12,CASSLEGYEQYF
TRBV6-1,TRBJ1-2,17,CASSAWKQGAYLYGYTF
TRBV11-3,TRBJ2-5,13,CASSSLAGETQYF
TRBV12-2,TRBJ1-1,14,CASHSKTGTPEAFF
TRBV19,TRBJ1-1,16,CASSRDYGTGNTEAFF
TRBV28,TRBJ1-2,15,CASSRGFFGSYGYTF
TRBV6-6,TRBJ1-1,15,CASISNAGKKAEAFF
TRBV28,TRBJ2-6,14,CASSRHSGANVLTF
TRBV6-1,TRBJ1-2,15,CASSDWEGQGGGYTF
TRBV6-6,TRBJ2-4,14,CATRAGWDKNIQYF
TRBV5-1,TRBJ2-6,15,CASSLTGSGANVLTF
TRBV28,TRBJ1-1,12,CASSVGRGKAFF
TRBV28,TRBJ1-2,16,CASSKSLGRANYGYTF
TRBV5-1,TRBJ2-1,15,CASSLVPGAYNEQFF
TRBV6-1,TRBJ2-7,15,CASSEAGGITQQQYF
TRBV19,TRBJ1-5,12,CASTRFNQPQHF
TRBV28,TRBJ2-3,16,CASSSYRGGYTDTQYF